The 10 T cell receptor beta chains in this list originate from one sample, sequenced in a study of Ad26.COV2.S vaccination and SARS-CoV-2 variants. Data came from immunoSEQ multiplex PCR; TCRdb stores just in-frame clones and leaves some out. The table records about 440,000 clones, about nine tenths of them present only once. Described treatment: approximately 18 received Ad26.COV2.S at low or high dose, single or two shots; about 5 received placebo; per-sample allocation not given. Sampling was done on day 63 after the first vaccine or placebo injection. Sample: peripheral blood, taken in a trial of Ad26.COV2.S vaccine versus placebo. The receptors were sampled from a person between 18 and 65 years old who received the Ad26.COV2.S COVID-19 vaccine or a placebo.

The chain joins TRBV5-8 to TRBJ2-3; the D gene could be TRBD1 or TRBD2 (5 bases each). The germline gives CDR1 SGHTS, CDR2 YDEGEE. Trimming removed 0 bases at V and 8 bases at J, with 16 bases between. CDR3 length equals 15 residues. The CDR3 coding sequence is TGTGCCAGCAGCTTGGCTGGGACCGGCCGTGGTACGCAGTATTTT. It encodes CASSLAGTGRGTQYF.

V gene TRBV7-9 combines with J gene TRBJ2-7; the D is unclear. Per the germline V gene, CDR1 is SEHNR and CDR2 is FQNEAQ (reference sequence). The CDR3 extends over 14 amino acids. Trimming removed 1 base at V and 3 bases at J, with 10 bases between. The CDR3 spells CASSLEGRVYEQYF. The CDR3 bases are TGTGCCAGCAGCTTAGAGGGCAGAGTCTACGAGCAGTACTTC.

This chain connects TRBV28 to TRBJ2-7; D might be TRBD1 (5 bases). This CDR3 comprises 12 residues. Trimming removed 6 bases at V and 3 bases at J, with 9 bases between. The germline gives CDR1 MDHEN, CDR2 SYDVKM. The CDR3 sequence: CASSRVLYEQYF. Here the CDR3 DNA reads TGTGCCAGCAGCAGGGTTCTCTACGAGCAGTACTTC.

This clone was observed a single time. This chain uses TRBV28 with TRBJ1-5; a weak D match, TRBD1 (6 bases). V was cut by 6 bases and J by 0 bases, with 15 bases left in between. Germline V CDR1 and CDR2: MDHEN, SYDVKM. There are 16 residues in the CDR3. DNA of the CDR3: TGTGCCAGCAGGCCCGGGACACCTTATAGCAATCAGCCCCAGCATTTT. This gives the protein CASRPGTPYSNQPQHF.

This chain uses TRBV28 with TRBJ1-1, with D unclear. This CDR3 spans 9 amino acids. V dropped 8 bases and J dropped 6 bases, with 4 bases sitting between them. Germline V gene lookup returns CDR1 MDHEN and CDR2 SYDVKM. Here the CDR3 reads CASAAEAFF. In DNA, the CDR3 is TGTGCCAGCGCGGCTGAAGCTTTCTTT.

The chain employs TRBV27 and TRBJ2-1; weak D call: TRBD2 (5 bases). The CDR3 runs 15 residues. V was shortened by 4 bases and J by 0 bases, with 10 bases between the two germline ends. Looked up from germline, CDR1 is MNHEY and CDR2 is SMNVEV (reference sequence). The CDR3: CASSWAGYSYNEQFF. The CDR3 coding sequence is TGTGCCAGCAGTTGGGCGGGCTACTCCTACAATGAGCAGTTCTTC.

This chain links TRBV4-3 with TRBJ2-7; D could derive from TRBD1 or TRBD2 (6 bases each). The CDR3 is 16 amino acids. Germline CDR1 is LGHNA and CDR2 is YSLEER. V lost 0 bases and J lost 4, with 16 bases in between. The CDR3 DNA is TGCGCCAGCAGCCAAGATTTTTCCGGGGGCGCGTACGAGCAGTACTTC. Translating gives CASSQDFSGGAYEQYF.

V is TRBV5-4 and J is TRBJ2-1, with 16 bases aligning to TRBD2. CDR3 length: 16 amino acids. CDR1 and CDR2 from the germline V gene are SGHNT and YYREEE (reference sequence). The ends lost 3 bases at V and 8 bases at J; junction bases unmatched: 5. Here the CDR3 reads CASSSPGTSGGDEQFF. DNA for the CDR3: TGTGCCAGCAGCTCGCCGGGGACTAGCGGGGGGGATGAGCAGTTCTTC.

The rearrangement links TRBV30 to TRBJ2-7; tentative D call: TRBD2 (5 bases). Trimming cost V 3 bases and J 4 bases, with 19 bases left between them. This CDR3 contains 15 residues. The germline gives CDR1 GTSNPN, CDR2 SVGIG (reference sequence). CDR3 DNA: TGTGCCTGGAGCGGCAATAGCGTTCTGGAATACGAGCAGTACTTC. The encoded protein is CAWSGNSVLEYEQYF.

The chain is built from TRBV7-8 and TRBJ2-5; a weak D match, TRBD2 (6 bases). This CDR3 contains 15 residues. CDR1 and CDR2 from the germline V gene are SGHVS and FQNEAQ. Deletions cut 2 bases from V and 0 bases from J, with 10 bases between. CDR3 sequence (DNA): TGTGCCAGCAGCTTAAAGCGGGTTAACCAAGAGACCCAGTACTTC. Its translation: CASSLKRVNQETQYF.